This note documents a single T cell receptor (beta chain) sequence. The sample comes from a study of T cell changes during pregnancy in multiple sclerosis. The repertoire was sequenced with immunoSEQ multiplex PCR; TCRdb's copy has only in-frame clones and lacks some. The table includes fewer than 55,000 clones, about 92% detected once. Germline V gene data show CDR1 as SGDLS and CDR2 as YYNGEE. The CDR3 spans 15 residues. Between the trimmed V and J ends, which lost 3 bases and 0 bases, there was a span of 11 bases. This chain joins TRBV9 and TRBJ2-3; possible D gene TRBD1, 6 bases. The sequencing sample was made of peripheral blood. The TCR sequence derives from a female donor with multiple sclerosis, enrolled in a pregnancy study. In nucleotides, the CDR3 is TGTGCCAGCAGCGCCGGGACACCGAGCACAGATACGCAGTATTTT. It codes for CASSAGTPSTDTQYF.